Detailed here is one T cell receptor beta chain. The data originate from a study of blood T cells in healthy people across ages. Combining a sample-barcoded 5' primer with a J-beta primer mix, a second PCR ran for about 6 to 12 cycles. TCRdb passed the 5' RACE reads through MiXCR, listing each CDR3 protein once. The data show about 570,000 distinct CDR3 sequences, about 25% seen once. This sample also appeared in a second study, on T cells of mothers and their children. That work contributes: Each mother yielded more than 9 million TCR beta CDR3 reads. Each child yielded about 3 million reads.

The origin of this receptor is a boy aged 2 to 10 in good health. Sequencing used blood.

Here the CDR3 reads CASGSGTGPRETQYF. DNA for the CDR3: TGTGCCAGCGGCTCAGGTACGGGCCCTCGAGAGACCCAGTACTTC. V gene TRBV5-5 combines with J gene TRBJ2-5; D unresolved. The CDR3 is made up of 15 amino acids. V lost 7 bases to trimming and J lost 4 bases, with 20 bases between them. Germline V gives CDR1 SGHKS, CDR2 YYEKEE (reference sequence).